One and the same sample provided the 8 T cell receptor beta chains below, sequenced in a study of OX40 agonist ivuxolimab in advanced cancers. The assay was immunoSEQ multiplex PCR, and TCRdb's table has in-frame clones only and misses some. The data show 42,000 or so clones, 70% to 90% seen once. Sequencing used CD4+ or CD8+ T cells sorted from blood, obtained in a trial of the OX40 agonist ivuxolimab. The receptor set was obtained from an adult with an advanced solid tumor such as melanoma, head and neck, liver or kidney cancer.

The DNA of the CDR3 is TGTGCCAGCAGCTTCCTAGGGGTCGGAAACACCATATATTTT. Protein sequence: CASSFLGVGNTIYF. The gene calls are TRBV7-2 and TRBJ1-3, with D tentatively TRBD1 (5 bases). Germline assignment: CDR1 SGHTA and CDR2 FQGNSA. This CDR3 has 14 amino acids. V lost 3 bases to trimming and J lost 4 bases, with 10 bases between them.

A single count supports this clone. This sequence joins TRBV13 and TRBJ2-7; 7 bases are a match to TRBD1. CDR3 length: 17 residues. Trimming at V came to 3 bases and at J to 3 bases, leaving 14 bases not matched to a gene. Germline V gives CDR1 PRHDT, CDR2 FYEKMQ (reference sequence). Here the CDR3 reads CASSFYTRVGTVYEQYF. DNA of the CDR3: TGTGCCAGCAGCTTTTATACTCGGGTCGGGACAGTCTACGAGCAGTACTTC.

This chain joins TRBV10-3 and TRBJ2-3; 11 bases match TRBD2. This CDR3 has 17 amino acids. The V and J ends lost 3 bases and 3 bases, in that order; junction bases with no gene match: 8. The germline V gene has CDR1 ENHRY and CDR2 SYGVKD. This chain's CDR3 is CAISDVSGGASTDTQYF. In nucleotides, the CDR3 is TGTGCCATCAGTGACGTTAGCGGGGGGGCATCAACAGATACGCAGTATTTT.

This chain connects TRBV7-9 to TRBJ1-1, with 8 bases lining up with TRBD1. The germline CDR1 and CDR2 sequences are SEHNR and FQNEAQ (reference sequence). The trim removed 5 bases at V and 4 bases at J, leaving 9 bases unmatched. CDR3 length equals 15 residues. The CDR3, as DNA: TGTGCCAGCAGCCCGTCAGGGGGCTGGGGCACTGAAGCTTTCTTT. This sequence encodes CASSPSGGWGTEAFF.

The chain combines TRBV11-1 with TRBJ1-2; 9 positions agree with TRBD1. From germline, CDR1 is SGHAT and CDR2 FQDESV (reference sequence). V lost 5 bases and J lost 3; bases outside the gene matches: 4. The CDR3 is 14 residues long. CDR3 DNA: TGTGCCAGCAGCGCGGACAGGGGTGACTATGGCTACACCTTC. It encodes CASSADRGDYGYTF.

The V call is TRBV7-9, the J call TRBJ2-3, with a weak D call TRBD1 (5 bases). This CDR3 region has 13 residues. V lost 2 bases to trimming and J lost 4 bases, with 7 bases between them. Germline CDR1 is SEHNR and CDR2 is FQNEAQ (reference sequence). CDR3 loop: CASSLQGPDTQYF. The CDR3 bases are TGTGCCAGCAGCTTACAGGGCCCAGATACGCAGTATTTT.

This chain connects TRBV6-4 to TRBJ2-2; no clear D gene. Germline V gives CDR1 MRHNA, CDR2 SNTAGT. Deletions cut 0 bases from V and 1 base from J, with 6 bases between. The CDR3 spans 15 residues. DNA of the CDR3: TGTGCCAGCAGTGACTCGTATGGGAACACCGGGGAGCTGTTTTTT. It is translated as CASSDSYGNTGELFF.

This chain joins TRBV30 and TRBJ2-3; 7 bases align to TRBD1. V shed 3 bases and J 3 bases; nucleotides not matched to a gene: 3. This CDR3 is built from 13 residues. Germline V gene lookup returns CDR1 GTSNPN and CDR2 SVGIG (reference sequence). In DNA form, the CDR3 reads TGTGCCTGGAGCCAGACAGGGACAGATACGCAGTATTTT. Translating gives CAWSQTGTDTQYF.